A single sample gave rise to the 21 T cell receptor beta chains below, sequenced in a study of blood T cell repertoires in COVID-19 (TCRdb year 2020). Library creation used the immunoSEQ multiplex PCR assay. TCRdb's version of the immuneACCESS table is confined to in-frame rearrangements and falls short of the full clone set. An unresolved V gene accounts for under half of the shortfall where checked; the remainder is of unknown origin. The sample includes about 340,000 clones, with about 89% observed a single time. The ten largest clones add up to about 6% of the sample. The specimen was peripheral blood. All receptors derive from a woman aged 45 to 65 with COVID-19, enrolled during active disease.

The CDR3 nucleotides read TGCGCCAGCAGCTGGGTACAGGGGGCGCCTACCTTC. This sequence encodes CASSWVQGAPTF. The chain combines TRBV5-1 with TRBJ1-2, with 9 bases lining up with TRBD1. The CDR3 loop spans 12 amino acids. Germline values: CDR1 SGHRS, CDR2 YFSETQ. The V segment lost 3 bases and the J segment 14 bases; nucleotides outside the gene matches: 8.

DNA of the CDR3: TGTGCCAGCAGCAAAGAAGGGACAGGGGGCCAAGAGACCCAGTACTTC. Translating gives CASSKEGTGGQETQYF. This chain connects TRBV21-1 to TRBJ2-5; TRBD1, the table's D call, was not compared with the DNA. TRBV21-1 constitutes a pseudogene. The CDR3 is 16 residues long.

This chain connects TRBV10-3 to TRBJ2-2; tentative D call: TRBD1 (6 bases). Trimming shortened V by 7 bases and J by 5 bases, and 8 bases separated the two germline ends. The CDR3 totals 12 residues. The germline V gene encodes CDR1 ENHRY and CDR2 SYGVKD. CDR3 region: CAITDRTGELFF. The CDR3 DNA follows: TGTGCCATCACCGACAGGACCGGGGAGCTGTTTTTT.

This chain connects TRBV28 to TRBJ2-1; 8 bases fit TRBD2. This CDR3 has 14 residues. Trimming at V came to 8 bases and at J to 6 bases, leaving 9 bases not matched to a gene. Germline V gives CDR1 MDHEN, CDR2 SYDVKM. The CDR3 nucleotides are TGTGCCAGCGACCCCGGACTAGCCTCCAATGAGCAGTTCTTC. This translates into CASDPGLASNEQFF.

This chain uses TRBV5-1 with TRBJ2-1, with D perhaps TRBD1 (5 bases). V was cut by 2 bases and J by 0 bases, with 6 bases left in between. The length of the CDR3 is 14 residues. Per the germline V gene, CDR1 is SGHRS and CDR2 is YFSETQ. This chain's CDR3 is CASSLQASYNEQFF. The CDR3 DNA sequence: TGCGCCAGCAGCTTACAGGCCTCCTACAATGAGCAGTTCTTC.

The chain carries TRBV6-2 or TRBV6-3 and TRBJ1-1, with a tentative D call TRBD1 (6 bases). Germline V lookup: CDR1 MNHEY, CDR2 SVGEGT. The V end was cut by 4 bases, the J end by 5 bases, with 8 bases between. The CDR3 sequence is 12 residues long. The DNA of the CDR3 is TGTGCCAGCAGTTCCAGGGGTACTGAAGCTTTCTTT. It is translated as CASSSRGTEAFF.

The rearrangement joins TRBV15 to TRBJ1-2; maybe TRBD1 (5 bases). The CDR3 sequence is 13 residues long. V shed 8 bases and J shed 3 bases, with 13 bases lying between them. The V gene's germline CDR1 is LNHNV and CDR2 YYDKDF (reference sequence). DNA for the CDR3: TGTGCCACCCAGGGTATTGGATACTATGGCTACACCTTC. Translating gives CATQGIGYYGYTF.

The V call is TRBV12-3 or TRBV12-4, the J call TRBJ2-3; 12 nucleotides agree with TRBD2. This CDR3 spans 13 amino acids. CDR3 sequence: CATSGRVTDTQYF. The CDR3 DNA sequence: TGTGCGACTAGCGGGAGAGTCACAGATACGCAGTATTTT.

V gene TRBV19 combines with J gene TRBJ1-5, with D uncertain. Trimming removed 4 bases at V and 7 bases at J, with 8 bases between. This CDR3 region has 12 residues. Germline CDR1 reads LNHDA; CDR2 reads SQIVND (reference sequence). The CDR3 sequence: CASSNAKQPQHF. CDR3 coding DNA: TGTGCCAGTAGTAACGCGAAGCAGCCCCAGCATTTT.

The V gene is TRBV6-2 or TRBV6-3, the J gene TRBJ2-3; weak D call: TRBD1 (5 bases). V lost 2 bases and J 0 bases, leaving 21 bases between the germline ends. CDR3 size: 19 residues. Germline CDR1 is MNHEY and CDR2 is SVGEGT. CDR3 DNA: TGTGCCAGCAGTTACCCCACAATGACAGCCGGACATAGCACAGATACGCAGTATTTT. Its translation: CASSYPTMTAGHSTDTQYF.

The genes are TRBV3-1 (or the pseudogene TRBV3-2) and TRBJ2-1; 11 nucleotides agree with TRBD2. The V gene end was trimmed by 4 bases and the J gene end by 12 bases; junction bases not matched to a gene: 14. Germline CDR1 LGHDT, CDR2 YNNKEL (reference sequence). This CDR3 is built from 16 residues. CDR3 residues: CASSPRSSGRASVQFF. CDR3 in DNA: TGTGCCAGCAGCCCCCGGAGTAGCGGGAGGGCCAGTGTGCAGTTCTTC.

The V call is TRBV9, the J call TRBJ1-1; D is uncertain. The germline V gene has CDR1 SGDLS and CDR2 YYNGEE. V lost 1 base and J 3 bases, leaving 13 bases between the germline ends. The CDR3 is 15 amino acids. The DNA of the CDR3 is TGTGCCAGCAGCGTATCGGGGATTGGCCACACTGAAGCTTTCTTT. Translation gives CASSVSGIGHTEAFF.

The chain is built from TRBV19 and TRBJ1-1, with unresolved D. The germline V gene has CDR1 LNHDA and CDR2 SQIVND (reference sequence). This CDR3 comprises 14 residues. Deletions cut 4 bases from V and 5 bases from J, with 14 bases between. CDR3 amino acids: CASSTRGRETEAFF. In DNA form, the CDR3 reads TGTGCCAGTAGTACTCGAGGGCGGGAGACTGAAGCTTTCTTT. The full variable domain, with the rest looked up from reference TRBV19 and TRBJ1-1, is DGGITQSPKYLFRKEGQNVTLSCEQNLNHDAMYWYRQDPGQGLRLIYYSQIVNDFQKGDIAEGYSVSREKKESFPLTVTSAQKNPTAFYLCASSTRGRETEAFFGQGTRLTVV.

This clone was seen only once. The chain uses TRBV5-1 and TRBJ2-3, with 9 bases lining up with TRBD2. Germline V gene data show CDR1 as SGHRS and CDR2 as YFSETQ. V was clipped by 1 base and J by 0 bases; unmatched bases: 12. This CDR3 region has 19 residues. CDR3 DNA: TGCGCCAGCAGCTTGCAAGGGCTAGCGGGGCTCTCTAGCACAGATACGCAGTATTTT. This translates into CASSLQGLAGLSSTDTQYF.

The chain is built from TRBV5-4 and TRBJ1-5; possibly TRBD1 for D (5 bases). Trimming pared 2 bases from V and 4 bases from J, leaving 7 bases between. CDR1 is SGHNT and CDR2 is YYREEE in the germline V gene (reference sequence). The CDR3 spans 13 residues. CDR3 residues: CASSFDRNQPQHF. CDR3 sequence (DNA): TGTGCCAGCAGCTTCGACAGAAATCAGCCCCAGCATTTT.

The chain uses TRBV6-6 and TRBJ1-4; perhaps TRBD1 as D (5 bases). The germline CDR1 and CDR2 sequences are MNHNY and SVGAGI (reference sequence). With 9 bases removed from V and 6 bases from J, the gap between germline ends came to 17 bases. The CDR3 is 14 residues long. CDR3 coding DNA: TGTGCCAGTCTATTAGGGCCGGGGGATGAAAAACTGTTTTTT. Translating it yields CASLLGPGDEKLFF.

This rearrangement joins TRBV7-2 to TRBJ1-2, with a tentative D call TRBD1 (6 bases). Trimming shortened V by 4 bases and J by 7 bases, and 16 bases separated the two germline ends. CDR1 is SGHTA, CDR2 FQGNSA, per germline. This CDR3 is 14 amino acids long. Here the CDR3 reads CASSSRTGLVGYTF. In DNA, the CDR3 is TGTGCCAGCAGCTCCCGAACAGGGTTGGTTGGCTACACCTTC.

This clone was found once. The CDR3 protein is CASSPQGPGELFF. Written as DNA, the CDR3 is TGTGCCAGCAGCCCACAGGGGCCCGGGGAGCTGTTTTTT. The chain carries TRBV6-5 and TRBJ2-2, with TRBD1 matching 7 bases. The V segment lost 6 bases and the J segment 6 bases; nucleotides outside the gene matches: 4. Germline CDR1 MNHEY, CDR2 SVGAGI. The CDR3 is 13 amino acids.

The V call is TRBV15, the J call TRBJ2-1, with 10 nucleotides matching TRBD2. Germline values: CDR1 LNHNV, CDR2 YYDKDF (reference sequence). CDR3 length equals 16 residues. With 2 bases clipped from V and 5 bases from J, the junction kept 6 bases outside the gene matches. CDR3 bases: TGTGCCACCAGCAGATCCCTAGCGGGAGTCGACAATGAGCAGTTCTTC. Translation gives CATSRSLAGVDNEQFF.

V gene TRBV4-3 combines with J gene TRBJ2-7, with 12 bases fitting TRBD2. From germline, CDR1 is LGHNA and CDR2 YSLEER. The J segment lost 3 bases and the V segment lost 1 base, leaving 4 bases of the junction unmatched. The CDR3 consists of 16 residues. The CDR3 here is CASSQGTSGTIYEQYF. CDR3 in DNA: TGCGCCAGCAGCCAAGGGACTAGCGGGACCATCTACGAGCAGTACTTC.

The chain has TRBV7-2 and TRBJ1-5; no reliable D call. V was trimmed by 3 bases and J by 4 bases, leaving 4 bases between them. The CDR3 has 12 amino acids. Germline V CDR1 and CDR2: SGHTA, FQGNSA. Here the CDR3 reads CASSFYNQPQHF. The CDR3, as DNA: TGTGCCAGCAGCTTCTATAATCAGCCCCAGCATTTT.